This TCR beta chain was documented in a study of T cells in localized non-small cell lung cancer. Study results and caveats: Uninvolved adjacent lung showed peak T cell clonality, exceeding tumor.

Regarding this clone: Its antigen is still unknown.

Some clones are missing from TCRdb's copy, which holds only in-frame ones; the method was immunoSEQ multiplex PCR. The repertoire has over 30,000 clones, 70% to 90% of them found once; the top ten carry about 5.6%. CDR1 and CDR2 from the germline V gene are SGHRS and YFSETQ. This CDR3 region has 14 residues. V was shortened by 4 bases and J by 5 bases, with 15 bases between the two germline ends. The sample in question was peripheral blood mononuclear cells, obtained before any cancer treatment. The chain couples TRBV5-1 to TRBJ1-2; TRBD1 is a possible D gene (6 bases). This clonotype was sampled from a male donor at least 60 years old with stage II lung adenocarcinoma. This chain's CDR3 is CASSQGRGSYGYTF. In DNA, the CDR3 is TGCGCCAGCAGCCAGGGGAGAGGAAGTTATGGCTACACCTTC.